The 22 T cell receptor beta chains presented below share a single source sample, sequenced in a study of shared clonotypes between healthy human individuals. Generated by immunoSEQ multiplex PCR, the TCRdb table keeps only in-frame clones and is missing some. The table shows around 2,000,000 clones, with about 95% occurring only once. Naive CD8 cells were CD45RO-negative, positively selected for CCR7, excluding terminally differentiated effector memory CD45RA+ cells. The material sequenced was naive CD8+ T cells sorted from blood. The origin of the receptors is a man younger than 35 in good health.

The chain joins TRBV5-4 to TRBJ1-2; unclear D gene. Germline V lookup: CDR1 SGHNT, CDR2 YYREEE (reference sequence). V was cut by 4 bases and J by 3 bases, with 31 bases left in between. The CDR3 covers 20 residues. The CDR3 sequence: CASSVPYDEPVDPSDYGYTF. Written as DNA, the CDR3 is TGTGCCAGCAGCGTTCCCTACGATGAACCCGTGGACCCATCTGACTATGGCTACACCTTC.

The V gene is TRBV5-4, the J gene TRBJ2-7; 9 bases agree with TRBD1. This CDR3 is built from 16 residues. Germline V CDR1 and CDR2: SGHNT, YYREEE (reference sequence). J was trimmed by 5 bases and V by 3 bases; bases with no gene match: 12. As DNA, the CDR3 is TGTGCCAGCAGCTCCCTCCAGGGACAGGGCTTGAACGAGCAGTACTTC. Its protein product is CASSSLQGQGLNEQYF. Full variable domain (remainder filled in from reference TRBV5-4 and TRBJ2-7): ETGVTQSPTHLIKTRGQQVTLRCSSQSGHNTVSWYQQALGQGPQFIFQYYREEENGRGNFPPRFSGLQFPNYSSELNVNALELDDSALYLCASSSLQGQGLNEQYFGPGTRLTVT.

The rearrangement uses TRBV7-9 and TRBJ2-7; 10 nucleotides line up with TRBD1. The J segment lost 6 bases and the V segment lost 6 bases, leaving 11 bases of the junction unmatched. The CDR3 consists of 15 residues. Germline V CDR1 and CDR2: SEHNR, FQNEAQ (reference sequence). The CDR3 protein is CASSLVGTGDGEQYF. The CDR3 DNA is TGTGCCAGCAGTCTAGTCGGGACAGGGGATGGCGAGCAGTACTTC.

This clone appeared once. The same CDR3 can be traced to other DNA sequences in this sample. The chain joins TRBV4-3 to TRBJ2-7, with D maybe TRBD1 (6 bases). Germline V gene sequence: CDR1 LGHNA, CDR2 YSLEER. The CDR3 contains 14 residues. The V end lost 1 base, the J end lost 4 bases, and 11 bases lay between the germline ends. CDR3 DNA sequence: TGCGCCAGCAGCCAAGCAACAGGGAGATACGAGCAGTACTTC. This codes for CASSQATGRYEQYF.

The chain has TRBV12-5 and TRBJ2-7; possibly TRBD2 for D (6 bases). The V gene's germline CDR1 is LGHNT and CDR2 FRNRAP. The CDR3 sequence is 13 residues long. V lost 6 bases, J lost 3 bases, and 12 bases lay in between. The CDR3 loop is CASGEGPSYEQYF. CDR3 DNA sequence: TGTGCTAGTGGGGAGGGACCGAGCTACGAGCAGTACTTC.

V usage is TRBV14 and J usage is TRBJ2-3, with TRBD1 matching over 8 bases. This CDR3 has 20 residues. Per the germline V gene, CDR1 is SGHDN and CDR2 is FVKESK. V gave up 1 base and J gave up 4 bases; unmatched junction bases: 19. The CDR3 bases are TGTGCCAGCAGCCAAGTAGCCCCCTTGTGGACAGGGCACCCACCAGATACGCAGTATTTT. As protein: CASSQVAPLWTGHPPDTQYF. Complete variable domain (other parts from reference TRBV14 and TRBJ2-3): EAGVTQFPSHSVIEKGQTVTLRCDPISGHDNLYWYRRVMGKEIKFLLHFVKESKQDESGMPNNRFLAERTGGTYSTLKVQPAELEDSGVYFCASSQVAPLWTGHPPDTQYFGPGTRLTVL.

This clone was detected only once. The chain uses TRBV28 and TRBJ2-1; unclear D gene. The V end was cut by 5 bases, the J end by 9 bases, with 14 bases between. CDR3 length: 13 residues. Germline assignment: CDR1 MDHEN and CDR2 SYDVKM. The CDR3 protein is CASSPTPWGEQFF. The CDR3 nucleotides are TGTGCCAGCAGTCCGACACCCTGGGGTGAGCAGTTCTTC.

The chain uses TRBV6-5 and TRBJ1-2; the D is unclear. The CDR3 loop spans 13 amino acids. Germline V gene sequence: CDR1 MNHEY, CDR2 SVGAGI. V dropped 0 bases and J dropped 3 bases, with 5 bases sitting between them. As DNA, the CDR3 is TGTGCCAGCAGTTACTCGATCGACTATGGCTACACCTTC. It yields the protein CASSYSIDYGYTF.

The V and J genes are TRBV7-8 and TRBJ2-1; D might be TRBD2 (5 bases). The CDR3 is 15 amino acids. Germline lookup yields CDR1 SGHVS and CDR2 FQNEAQ. The V gene lost 5 bases and the J gene lost 7 bases, with 18 bases spanning the gap. CDR3 protein: CASSERLEGRNEQFF. CDR3 in DNA: TGTGCCAGCAGCGAACGGTTAGAGGGTCGGAATGAGCAGTTCTTC.

The chain couples TRBV19 to TRBJ1-5, with D unclear. The CDR3 is 15 residues long. Germline loops: CDR1 LNHDA, CDR2 SQIVND (reference sequence). V lost 3 bases and J 0 bases, leaving 9 bases between the germline ends. CDR3 in DNA: TGTGCCAGTAGTATCCAGGTCATTAGCAATCAGCCCCAGCATTTT. Translation: CASSIQVISNQPQHF.

In the case of this clone: The conserved closing phenylalanine or tryptophan is absent in this CDR3, likely reflecting a read error. This sequence joins TRBV14 and TRBJ1-1; no clear D. This CDR3 spans 14 amino acids. V dropped 0 bases and J dropped 4 bases, with 9 bases sitting between them. Looked up from germline, CDR1 is SGHDN and CDR2 is FVKESK. The CDR3 spells CASSQDAGTTEAFS. In DNA, the CDR3 is TGTGCCAGCAGCCAAGATGCGGGAACCACTGAAGCTTTCTCT.

The chain is built from TRBV9 and TRBJ1-1, with D possibly matching TRBD1 (5 bases). V was pared by 3 bases and J by 2 bases, with 11 bases between. This CDR3 region has 14 residues. Germline CDR1 reads SGDLS; CDR2 reads YYNGEE. The CDR3 DNA sequence: TGTGCCAGCAGCGCTCGACAGACAAACACTGAAGCTTTCTTT. As protein: CASSARQTNTEAFF.

The V gene is TRBV15, the J gene TRBJ1-3; D perhaps matches TRBD1 (5 bases). V dropped 0 bases and J dropped 0 bases, with 9 bases sitting between them. Germline CDR1 LNHNV, CDR2 YYDKDF (reference sequence). CDR3 length: 16 amino acids. CDR3 sequence: CATSRDRQISGNTIYF. The CDR3 region has the DNA TGTGCCACCAGCAGAGACCGACAGATCTCTGGAAACACCATATATTTT.

V is TRBV5-1 and J is TRBJ1-1; unclear D gene. Germline CDR1 reads SGHRS; CDR2 reads YFSETQ. V lost 8 bases and J 1 base, leaving 12 bases between the germline ends. The CDR3 covers 13 residues. The CDR3 protein is CASAAYANTEAFF. The CDR3 DNA reads as TGCGCCAGTGCAGCTTACGCGAACACTGAAGCTTTCTTT.

This clone came up once. The genes are TRBV27 and TRBJ2-1; 9 positions agree with TRBD1. The CDR3 runs to 18 residues. After removal of 5 bases from V and 0 bases from J, the junction contained 11 bases not matched to a gene. Looked up from germline, CDR1 is MNHEY and CDR2 is SMNVEV (reference sequence). In DNA form, the CDR3 reads TGTGCCAGCAGTCCGATCAAAGTACAGGGGGCCTCCTACAATGAGCAGTTCTTC. This encodes CASSPIKVQGASYNEQFF.

This clone was picked up one time. The chain has TRBV10-1 and TRBJ2-7; 7 bases are shared with TRBD1. CDR3 length: 14 amino acids. Trimming cost V 4 bases and J 2 bases; bases outside gene matches: 5. Germline CDR1 and CDR2: WNHNN and SYGVQD (reference sequence). CDR3 sequence reads: CASSGDRETYEQYF. The DNA for the CDR3 is TGCGCCAGCAGTGGTGACAGGGAGACCTACGAGCAGTACTTC.

The CDR3 DNA follows: TGTGCCAGCAGAAGACTCGGGGGGAGCAAGGAGACCCAGTACTTC. Translation: CASRRLGGSKETQYF. This sequence joins TRBV6-5 and TRBJ2-5; 7 nucleotides line up with TRBD2. The CDR3 contains 15 residues. Germline V gene sequence: CDR1 MNHEY, CDR2 SVGAGI. V was pared by 6 bases and J by 5 bases, with 12 bases of the junction left unmatched.

V is TRBV27 and J is TRBJ2-7; 9 bases are shared with TRBD2. The CDR3 has 16 amino acids. Germline CDR1 is MNHEY and CDR2 is SMNVEV (reference sequence). Unmatched junction bases numbered 11, after V lost 5 bases and J lost 3 bases. The CDR3 DNA reads TGTGCCAGCAGTCCGACCCAGGTAGCGGGAGTCTACGAGCAGTACTTC. Protein sequence: CASSPTQVAGVYEQYF.

The chain carries TRBV27 and TRBJ2-7; D uncertain. V was trimmed by 5 bases and J by 3 bases, leaving 14 bases between them. This CDR3 spans 14 amino acids. Per germline, CDR1 MNHEY and CDR2 SMNVEV (reference sequence). DNA for the CDR3: TGTGCCAGCAGTCCAAAGGACGATTTCTACGAGCAGTACTTC. Protein: CASSPKDDFYEQYF.

This rearrangement joins TRBV10-2 to TRBJ2-7; 7 bases are shared with TRBD1. V shed 3 bases, J shed 2 bases, and the junction held 7 bases outside the gene matches. The CDR3 consists of 15 residues. CDR1 and CDR2 (germline): WSHSY, SAAADI. The CDR3 spells CASSDSGGGTYEQYF. Here the CDR3 DNA reads TGCGCCAGCAGTGATTCAGGGGGTGGGACCTACGAGCAGTACTTC.

The chain has TRBV2 and TRBJ1-5, with 8 bases identical to TRBD1. The trim removed 7 bases at V and 4 bases at J, leaving 9 bases unmatched. Per the germline V gene, CDR1 is SNHLY and CDR2 is FYNNEI. This CDR3 spans 15 amino acids. CDR3 residues: CASTAGTGLNQPQHF. In DNA, the CDR3 is TGTGCCAGCACTGCCGGGACAGGCTTAAATCAGCCCCAGCATTTT.

On this clone itself: Germline is not matched at one junction end, which may reflect a read error. J is TRBJ2-2 and V is TRBV14; no reliable D call. The CDR3 loop spans 13 amino acids. Per the germline V gene, CDR1 is SGHDN and CDR2 is FVKESK. Here the CDR3 reads CDSSQVRAGELFF. CDR3 bases: TGTGACAGCAGCCAAGTCCGTGCCGGGGAGCTGTTTTTT.